The 14 T cell receptor beta chains below come from one sample, sequenced in a study of shared clonotypes between healthy human individuals. Generated by immunoSEQ multiplex PCR, the TCRdb table keeps only in-frame clones and is missing some. The sample gives 2 million to 2.5 million clones, approximately 96% of which show up once; 0.1% to 0.15% is in the top ten. Sequencing input: naive CD4+ T cells sorted from blood. Documented subset: CD45RA+ positively selected. The source of these receptors is a man aged 18 to 35 in good health.

The chain uses TRBV27 and TRBJ2-5; D perhaps matches TRBD2 (5 bases). Trimming pared 5 bases from V and 2 bases from J, leaving 12 bases between. The CDR3 extends over 14 amino acids. In germline, CDR1 is MNHEY, CDR2 SMNVEV (reference sequence). The CDR3 DNA follows: TGTGCCAGCAGTGCCTTAGCGCCTCAAGAGACCCAGTACTTC. Translating gives CASSALAPQETQYF.

The chain carries TRBV6-5 and TRBJ1-1, with D perhaps matching TRBD1 (6 bases). V dropped 4 bases and J dropped 0 bases, with 12 bases sitting between them. The CDR3 is made up of 15 amino acids. CDR1 and CDR2 (germline): MNHEY, SVGAGI. The CDR3 protein is CASSWSGHMNTEAFF. The CDR3 coding sequence is TGTGCCAGCAGTTGGTCGGGACATATGAACACTGAAGCTTTCTTT.

This chain connects TRBV4-3 to TRBJ2-4, with D unclear. Deletions cut 4 bases from V and 14 bases from J, with 9 bases between. Germline V lookup: CDR1 LGHNA, CDR2 YSLEER. CDR3 size: 10 residues. In DNA form, the CDR3 reads TGCGCCAGCAGCCGTCCGCGCAAGTACTTC. It yields the protein CASSRPRKYF.

A note on this clone: At the DNA level, this CDR3 is encoded by other sequences in the same sample as well. The V and J genes are TRBV11-2 and TRBJ1-2; 7 nucleotides align to TRBD1. Germline V gives CDR1 SGHAT, CDR2 FQNNGV. The CDR3 has 14 residues. With V trimmed by 5 bases and J by 0 bases, 3 bases remained unmatched. CDR3 bases: TGTGCCAGCAGCCTAGGGACAGCTAACTATGGCTACACCTTC. Its protein is CASSLGTANYGYTF.

The CDR3 coding sequence is TGCGCCAGCAGCTTGGAAGCGGCCTCCTACAATGAGCAGTTCTTC. Residues: CASSLEAASYNEQFF. The chain links TRBV5-1 to TRBJ2-1; D possibly corresponds to TRBD2 (5 bases). This CDR3 is built from 15 residues. Per the germline V gene, CDR1 is SGHRS and CDR2 is YFSETQ. Deletions cut 0 bases from V and 0 bases from J, with 7 bases between.

The genes are TRBV9 and TRBJ2-7; 7 bases are shared with TRBD1. The CDR3 loop spans 12 amino acids. The J segment lost 5 bases and the V segment lost 2 bases, leaving 1 base of the junction unmatched. CDR1 and CDR2 from the germline V gene are SGDLS and YYNGEE. DNA of the CDR3: TGTGCCAGCAGCGTTGGACAGGACGAGCAGTACTTC. Its protein product is CASSVGQDEQYF.

In this sample, this clone turned up once. This chain links TRBV4-1 with TRBJ1-1; 8 nucleotides line up with TRBD1. The CDR3 totals 17 residues. J was trimmed by 1 base and V by 3 bases; bases with no gene match: 10. Germline V gene sequence: CDR1 MGHRA, CDR2 YSYEKL. The CDR3 here is CASSHSNPGTGNTEAFF. DNA for the CDR3: TGCGCCAGCAGCCACTCAAATCCCGGGACAGGGAACACTGAAGCTTTCTTT.

The J gene is TRBJ2-3, the V gene TRBV6-1, with 11 bases that match TRBD1. Germline V lookup: CDR1 MNHNS, CDR2 SASEGT. CDR3 size: 15 residues. V dropped 4 bases and J dropped 4; count of bases not matched to a gene: 4. The chain's CDR3 is CASSVGQGGPDTQYF. CDR3 DNA: TGTGCCAGCAGTGTGGGACAGGGGGGCCCAGATACGCAGTATTTT.

This chain uses TRBV6-5 with TRBJ2-5; 8 bases are a match to TRBD1. The V and J ends lost 6 bases and 4 bases, in that order; junction bases with no gene match: 10. The CDR3 extends over 15 amino acids. Germline V gives CDR1 MNHEY, CDR2 SVGAGI. The CDR3 sequence is CASRESGGLGETQYF. The CDR3 bases are TGTGCCAGCAGGGAATCAGGGGGCTTAGGAGAGACCCAGTACTTC.

In this sample, this clone turned up once. The rearrangement joins TRBV5-1 to TRBJ2-3; D gene uncertain. The germline CDR1 and CDR2 sequences are SGHRS and YFSETQ. The V and J ends lost 3 bases and 0 bases respectively, with 14 bases between them. The CDR3 covers 16 residues. CDR3 protein: CASSSLGSRSTDTQYF. The CDR3 DNA reads TGCGCCAGCAGCTCATTGGGTTCCCGGAGCACAGATACGCAGTATTTT.

The V call is TRBV6-5, the J call TRBJ2-1, with a possible D match to TRBD2 (6 bases). Trimming shortened V by 6 bases and J by 5 bases, and 11 bases separated the two germline ends. The length of the CDR3 is 13 residues. The germline CDR1 and CDR2 sequences are MNHEY and SVGAGI. The CDR3: CASRELAHNEQFF. In DNA form, the CDR3 reads TGTGCCAGCAGGGAACTAGCTCACAATGAGCAGTTCTTC.

Turning to this clone: The same CDR3 arises from other DNA sequences in this sample as well. This chain links TRBV10-3 with TRBJ2-7; D perhaps matches TRBD1 (6 bases). V was clipped by 3 bases and J by 3 bases, with 6 bases between them. This CDR3 is 12 amino acids long. Germline CDR1 and CDR2: ENHRY and SYGVKD. In DNA form, the CDR3 reads TGTGCCATCAGTGACAGGGGCTACGAGCAGTACTTC. Its protein product is CAISDRGYEQYF.

This rearrangement joins TRBV10-3 to TRBJ2-5, with D perhaps assigned TRBD1 or TRBD2 (5 bases each). The CDR3 is 13 amino acids. Trimming stripped 6 bases from V and 4 bases from J, with 12 bases between. Germline CDR1 ENHRY, CDR2 SYGVKD. The CDR3 loop is CAIRGTLRETQYF. In nucleotides, the CDR3 is TGTGCCATCAGAGGGACCCTCCGAGAGACCCAGTACTTC.

The CDR3 region is CASSQERTQFF. CDR3 nucleotides: TGCGCCAGCAGCCAAGAAAGGACGCAGTTCTTC. This chain links TRBV4-1 with TRBJ2-1; D uncertain. V lost 0 bases and J lost 12, with 6 bases in between. This CDR3 comprises 11 residues. In germline, CDR1 is MGHRA, CDR2 YSYEKL.